This T cell receptor (beta chain) stems from a study of molecular identifiers for immune sequencing clone quantification. By share, this clonotype ranks as medium-sized (0.01 to 0.1%). Each CDR3 protein gets one entry after TCRdb re-called the PCR reads with MiXCR. The sample lists 10,000 or so distinct CDR3 sequences; approximately 15% were seen once. Germline V gene data show CDR1 as SGHTA and CDR2 as FQGTGA. The CDR3 extends over 15 amino acids. V was clipped by 0 bases and J by 4 bases; unmatched bases: 1. The sample taken for sequencing was naive CD8+ T cells from blood, with Jurkat cell RNA spiked in. Subset noted: FACS-sorted CD8+CD4-CCR7+CD45RA+ naive T cells. The chain has TRBV7-3 and TRBJ2-3; 10 nucleotides align to TRBD1. The source of this sequence is a human donor in good health. Some libraries in this study had Jurkat cell RNA spiked in. CDR3 in amino acids: CASSLTGTGADTQYF. The CDR3 coding sequence is TGTGCCAGCAGCTTAACAGGGACAGGGGCAGATACGCAGTATTTT.